Here is one T cell receptor beta chain with its context. Germline CDR1 is KGHDR and CDR2 is SFDVKD. The CDR3 is 19 amino acids. V lost 4 bases to trimming and J lost 0 bases; unmatched junction nucleotides: 7. These data belong to a study of blood T cell repertoires in COVID-19. Overall study context: The United States, Italy and Spain were the sources of the acute and convalescent COVID-19 samples. PBMCs, B-cell-depleted T cells, or T cells provided the cDNA or gDNA that made up the material.

In the source study's methods: Reference gene primer amplification yielded estimated nucleated cell counts. TCRdb keeps only in-frame clones here, not all; method: immunoSEQ multiplex PCR. That table supplies the V and J calls and clone size; D and trimming were determined from the DNA. Here the sample spans 150,000 to 200,000 clones, approximately 86% being singletons. V gene TRBV24-1 combines with J gene TRBJ2-1; TRBD2 agrees at 14 bases. This receptor was taken from a man younger than 35 with acute or convalescent COVID-19. The sample consisted of peripheral blood. CDR3 region: CATSDRTSGGPSSYNEQFF. CDR3 in DNA: TGTGCCACCAGTGACCGGACTAGCGGGGGGCCTAGCTCCTACAATGAGCAGTTCTTC.